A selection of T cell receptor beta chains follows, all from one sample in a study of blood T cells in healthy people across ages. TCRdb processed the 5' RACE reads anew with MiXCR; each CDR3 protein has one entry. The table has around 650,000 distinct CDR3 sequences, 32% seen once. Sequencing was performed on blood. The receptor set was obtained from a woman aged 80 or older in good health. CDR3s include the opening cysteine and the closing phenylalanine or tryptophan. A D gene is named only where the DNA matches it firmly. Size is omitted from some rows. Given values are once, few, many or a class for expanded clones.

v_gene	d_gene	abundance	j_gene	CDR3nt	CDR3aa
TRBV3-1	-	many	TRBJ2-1	TGTGCCAGCAGCCAAATGCAGGGGTCCTACAATGAGCAGTTCTTC	CASSQMQGSYNEQFF
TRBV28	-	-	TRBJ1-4	TGTGCCAGCAGCCGAAACGAGGTTGAAAAACTGTTTTTT	CASSRNEVEKLFF
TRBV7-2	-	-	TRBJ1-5	TGTGCCAGCAGCTCCGGTCCAGGGACGGGGCAGCCCCAGCATTTT	CASSSGPGTGQPQHF
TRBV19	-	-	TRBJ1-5	TGTGCCAGTAGTAGGACCCAGGGGAGCAATCAGCCCCAGCATTTT	CASSRTQGSNQPQHF
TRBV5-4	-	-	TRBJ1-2	TGTGCCAGCAGCACAACAGACAGGATGAGGCTTCGGGATGGCTACACCTTC	CASSTTDRMRLRDGYTF
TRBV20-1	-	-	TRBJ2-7	TGCGGTGCTTTAAGCGGCAGGGGTTACGAGCAGTACTTC	CGALSGRGYEQYF
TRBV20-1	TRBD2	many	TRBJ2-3	TGCAGTGCTAGTGATCTAGCGGGGAACACAGATACGCAGTATTTT	CSASDLAGNTDTQYF
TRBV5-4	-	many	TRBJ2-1	TGTGCCAGCAGCGTGGGTCTGGGGGGCTCCTACAATGAGCAGTTCTTC	CASSVGLGGSYNEQFF
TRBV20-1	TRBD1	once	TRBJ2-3	TGCAGTGCTGAGGGACAGCCAAGAAGCACAGATACGCAGTATTTT	CSAEGQPRSTDTQYF
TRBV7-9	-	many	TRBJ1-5	TGTGCCAGCAGCTTGGGTGGACAGAAAGATCAGCCCCAGCATTTT	CASSLGGQKDQPQHF
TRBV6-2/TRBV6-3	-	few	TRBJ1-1	TGTGCCAGCAGTTACGCGACAGGGAACACTGAAGCTTTCTTT	CASSYATGNTEAFF
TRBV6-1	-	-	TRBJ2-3	TGTGCCAGCAGTAATATGGGGGACACAGATACGCAGTATTTT	CASSNMGDTDTQYF
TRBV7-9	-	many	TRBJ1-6	TGTGCCAGCAGCCAAGTGGGGGTAGATTCACCCCTCCACTTT	CASSQVGVDSPLHF
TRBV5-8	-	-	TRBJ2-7	TGTGCCAGCAGCGCGGCCAACACCCAGGACTTC	CASSAANTQDF
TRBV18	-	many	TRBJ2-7	TGTGCCAGCTCACCCGGGACCCAGAGCTACGAGCAGTACTTC	CASSPGTQSYEQYF
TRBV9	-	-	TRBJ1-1	TGTGCCAGCAGCGTAGACGGGTTTGGTGAAGCTTTCTTT	CASSVDGFGEAFF
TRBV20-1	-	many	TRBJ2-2	TGCAGTGCTAGAGATATGGAACGGGGCCTCTACACCGGGGAGCTGTTTTTT	CSARDMERGLYTGELFF
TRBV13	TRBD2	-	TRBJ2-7	TGTGCCAGCAGCGAAGCGGGAGATGGGGCCTACGAGCAGTATTTC	CASSEAGDGAYEQYF
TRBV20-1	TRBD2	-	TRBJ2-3	TGCAGTGCTAGATACCAGCGGGGGAGCACAGATACGCAGTATTTT	CSARYQRGSTDTQYF
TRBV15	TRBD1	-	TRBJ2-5	TGTGCCACCAGCGGGGATTGGACAGGGGAGGAAGAGACCCAGTACTTC	CATSGDWTGEEETQYF
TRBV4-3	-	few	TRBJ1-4	TGCGCCAGCAGCCAAGAGGGGCGGAGGGCTAATGAAAAACTGTTTTTT	CASSQEGRRANEKLFF
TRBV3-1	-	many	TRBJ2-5	TGTGCCAGCAGCCAAGACGGTAGGGGAGGGGGAGAGACCCAGTACTTC	CASSQDGRGGGETQYF
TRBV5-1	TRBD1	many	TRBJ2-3	TGCGCCAGCAGCTTGGGTTGGACAGGGGCGAGAGATACGCAGTATTTT	CASSLGWTGARDTQYF
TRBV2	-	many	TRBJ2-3	TGTGCCAGCAGGACGAGAAGCACAGATACGCAGTATTTT	CASRTRSTDTQYF
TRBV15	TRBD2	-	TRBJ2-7	TGTGCCACCAGCAGAGATAAGTGGGTGCGGGAGGCGGCCTCCTACGAGCAGTACTTC	CATSRDKWVREAASYEQYF
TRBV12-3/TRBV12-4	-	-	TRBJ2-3	TGTGCCAGCCGTGGGGGAAGGGTAGATACGCAGTATTTT	CASRGGRVDTQYF
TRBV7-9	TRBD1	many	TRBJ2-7	TGTGCCAGCAGCTCTACCGGGACAGGGACTGGAATCTACGAGCAGTACTTC	CASSSTGTGTGIYEQYF
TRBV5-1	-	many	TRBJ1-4	TGCGCCAGCAGCTCAGCGGGTATGGAAAAACTGTTTTTT	CASSSAGMEKLFF
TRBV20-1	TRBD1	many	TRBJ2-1	TGCAGTGCTAGACGACAGGGGGCCTTTGAGCAGTTCTTC	CSARRQGAFEQFF
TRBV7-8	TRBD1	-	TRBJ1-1	TGTGCCAGCAGCGGGACAGGGGGGAACACTGAAGCTTTCTTT	CASSGTGGNTEAFF
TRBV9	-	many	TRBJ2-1	TGTGCCAGCAGCGTAGGGGCGGTGACGAGCTCCTACAATGAGCAGTTCTTC	CASSVGAVTSSYNEQFF
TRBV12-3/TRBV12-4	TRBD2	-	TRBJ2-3	TGTGCCAGCACGGGACTAGCGGGGCCAGAGGGTGGCACAGATACGCAGTATTTT	CASTGLAGPEGGTDTQYF
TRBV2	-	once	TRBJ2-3	TGCGCCAGTAAGAGGGGGGGAAGCACAGATACGCAGTATTTT	CASKRGGSTDTQYF
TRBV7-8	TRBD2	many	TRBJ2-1	TGTGCCAGCACCCAAAGAGGGACTAGCGGGAACAATGAGCAGTTCTTC	CASTQRGTSGNNEQFF
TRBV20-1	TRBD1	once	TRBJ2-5	TGCAGTGCTAGAGGGGACAGCGGAACCCAGTACTTC	CSARGDSGTQYF
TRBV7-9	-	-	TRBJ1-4	TGTGCCAGCAGCTTAGTACAGGGCGGGAGTGAAAAACTGTTTTTT	CASSLVQGGSEKLFF
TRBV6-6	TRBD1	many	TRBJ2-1	TGTGCCAGCAGTTACTCCAATAGGGGGCTTGAGCAGTTCTTC	CASSYSNRGLEQFF
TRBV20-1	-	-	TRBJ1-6	TGCAGTGCTAGAGGTCCGGGAGGTACCTATTCACCCCTCCACTTT	CSARGPGGTYSPLHF
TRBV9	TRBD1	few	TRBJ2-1	TGTGCCAGCAGCGTCGGACAGGACGAAGAGACCCAGTTCTTC	CASSVGQDEETQFF
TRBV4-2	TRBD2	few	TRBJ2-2	TGTGCCAGCAGCCAAGAACTAGCGGGGGGAAAGACCGGGGAGCTGTTTTTT	CASSQELAGGKTGELFF
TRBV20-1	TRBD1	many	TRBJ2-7	TGCAGTGCTAGACACGAGGGGGCAGCCTACGAGCAGTACTTC	CSARHEGAAYEQYF
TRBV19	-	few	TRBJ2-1	TGTGCCAGTGGGCCTAGCGTCGGCAATGAGCAGTTCTTC	CASGPSVGNEQFF
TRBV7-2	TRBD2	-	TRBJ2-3	TGTGCCAGCAGCTTAAATATCGCGGGGGGGCCTCCGCAGTATTTT	CASSLNIAGGPPQYF
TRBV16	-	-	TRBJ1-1	TGTGCCAGCAGCCAACAGGTGATGAACACTGAAGCTTTCTTT	CASSQQVMNTEAFF
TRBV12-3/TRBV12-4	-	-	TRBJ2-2	TGTGCCAGCAGCCAATGGGCAGGGCTGAACACCGGGGAGCTGTTTTTT	CASSQWAGLNTGELFF
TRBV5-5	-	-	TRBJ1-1	TGTGCCAGCAGCCGCGGCGGAGGGATGAACACTGAAGCTTTCTTT	CASSRGGGMNTEAFF